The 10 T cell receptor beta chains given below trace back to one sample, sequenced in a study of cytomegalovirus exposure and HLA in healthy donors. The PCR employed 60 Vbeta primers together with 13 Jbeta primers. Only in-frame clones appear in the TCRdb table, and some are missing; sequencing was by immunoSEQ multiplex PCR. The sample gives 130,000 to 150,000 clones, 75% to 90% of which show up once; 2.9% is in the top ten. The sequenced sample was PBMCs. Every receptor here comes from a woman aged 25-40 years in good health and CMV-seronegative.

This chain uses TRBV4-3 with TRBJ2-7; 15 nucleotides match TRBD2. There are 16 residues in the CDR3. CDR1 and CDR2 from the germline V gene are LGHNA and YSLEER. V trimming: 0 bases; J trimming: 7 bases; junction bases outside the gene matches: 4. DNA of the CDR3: TGCGCCAGCAGCCAAGATGCTGGGACTAGCGGGGGGGAGCAGTACTTC. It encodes CASSQDAGTSGGEQYF.

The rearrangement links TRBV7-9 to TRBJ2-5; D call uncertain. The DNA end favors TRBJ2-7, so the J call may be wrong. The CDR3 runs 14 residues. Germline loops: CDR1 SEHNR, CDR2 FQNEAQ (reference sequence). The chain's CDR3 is CASSRSGFPYEQYF. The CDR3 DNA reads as TGTGCCAGCAGCCGCTCGGGTTTCCCCTACGAGCAGTACTTC.

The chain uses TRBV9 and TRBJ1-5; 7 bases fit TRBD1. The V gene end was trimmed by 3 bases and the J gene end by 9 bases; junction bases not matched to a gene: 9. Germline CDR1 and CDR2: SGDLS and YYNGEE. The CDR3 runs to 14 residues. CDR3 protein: CASSAGTAFSPQHF. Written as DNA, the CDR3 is TGTGCCAGCAGCGCCGGGACAGCTTTCTCGCCCCAGCATTTT.

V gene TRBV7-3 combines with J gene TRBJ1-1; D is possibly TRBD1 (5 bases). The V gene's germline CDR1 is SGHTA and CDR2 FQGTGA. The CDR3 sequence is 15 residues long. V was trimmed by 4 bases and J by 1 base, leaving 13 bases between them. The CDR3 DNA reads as TGTGCCAGCAGCTGGGACGGGGGAGCGAACACTGAAGCTTTCTTT. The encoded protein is CASSWDGGANTEAFF.

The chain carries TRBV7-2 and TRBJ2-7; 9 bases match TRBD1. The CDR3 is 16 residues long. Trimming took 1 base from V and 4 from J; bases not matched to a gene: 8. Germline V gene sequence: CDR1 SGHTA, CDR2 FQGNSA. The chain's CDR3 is CASSLGAGTGIYEQYF. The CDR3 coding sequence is TGTGCCAGCAGCTTAGGAGCCGGGACAGGGATATACGAGCAGTACTTC. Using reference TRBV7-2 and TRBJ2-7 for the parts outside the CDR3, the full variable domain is GAGVSQSPSNKVTEKGKDVELRCDPISGHTALYWYRQSLGQGLEFLIYFQGNSAPDKSGLPSDRFSAERTGGSVSTLTIQRTQQEDSAVYLCASSLGAGTGIYEQYFGPGTRLTVT.

CDR3 coding DNA: TGTGCCAGCAGCCCCGGGACAGAAACATACAATGAGCAGTTCTTC. It is translated as CASSPGTETYNEQFF. The V and J genes are TRBV11-1 and TRBJ2-1; 7 bases align to TRBD1. CDR1 and CDR2 (germline): SGHAT, FQDESV (reference sequence). CDR3 length: 15 amino acids. After removal of 5 bases from V and 4 bases from J, the junction contained 8 bases not matched to a gene. The full variable domain, with the rest looked up from reference TRBV11-1 and TRBJ2-1, is EAEVAQSPRYKITEKSQAVAFWCDPISGHATLYWYRQILGQGPELLVQFQDESVVDDSQLPKDRFSAERLKGVDSTLKIQPAELGDSAMYLCASSPGTETYNEQFFGPGTRLTVL.

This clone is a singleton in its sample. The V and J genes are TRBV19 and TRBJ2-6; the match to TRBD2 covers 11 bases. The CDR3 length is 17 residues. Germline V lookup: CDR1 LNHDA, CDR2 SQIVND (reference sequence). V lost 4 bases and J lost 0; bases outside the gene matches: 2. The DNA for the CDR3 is TGTGCCAGTAGTACGCTAGCGGGAGGCTCTGGGGCCAACGTCCTGACTTTC. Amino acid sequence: CASSTLAGGSGANVLTF. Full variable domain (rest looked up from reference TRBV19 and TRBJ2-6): DGGITQSPKYLFRKEGQNVTLSCEQNLNHDAMYWYRQDPGQGLRLIYYSQIVNDFQKGDIAEGYSVSREKKESFPLTVTSAQKNPTAFYLCASSTLAGGSGANVLTFGAGSRLTVL.

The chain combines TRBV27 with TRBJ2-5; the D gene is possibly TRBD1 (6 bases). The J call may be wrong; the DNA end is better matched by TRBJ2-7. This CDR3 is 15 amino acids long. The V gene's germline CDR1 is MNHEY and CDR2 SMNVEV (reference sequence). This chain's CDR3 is CASTSFRGPTYEQYF. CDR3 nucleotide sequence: TGTGCCAGCACCTCGTTCAGGGGACCCACCTACGAGCAGTACTTC.

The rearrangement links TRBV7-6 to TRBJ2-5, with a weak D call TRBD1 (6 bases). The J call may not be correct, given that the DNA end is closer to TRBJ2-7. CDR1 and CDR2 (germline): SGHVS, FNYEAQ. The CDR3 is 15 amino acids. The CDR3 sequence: CASSLGQGLPYEQYF. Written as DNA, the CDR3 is TGTGCCAGCAGCTTAGGCCAGGGGCTCCCCTACGAGCAGTACTTC.

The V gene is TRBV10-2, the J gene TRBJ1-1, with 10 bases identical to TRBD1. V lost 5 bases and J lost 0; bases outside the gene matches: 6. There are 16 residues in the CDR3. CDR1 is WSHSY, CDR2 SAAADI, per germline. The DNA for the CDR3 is TGCGCCAGCAGTACCGACAGGGGGCGGGTGAACACTGAAGCTTTCTTT. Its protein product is CASSTDRGRVNTEAFF.